This T cell receptor beta chain was sequenced in a study of cytomegalovirus exposure and HLA in healthy donors. Background on the study: From donors who were HLA-typed, an early data release held approximately 80 million unique TCRs. Findings and limits, study-wide: Investigators reported approximately 150 TCR beta chains as tied to cytomegalovirus.

Healthy individuals who donated bone marrow served as the donors. The primer mix had 60 Vbeta and 13 Jbeta primers. Sequencing used immunoSEQ multiplex PCR; TCRdb keeps in-frame clones, though not all of them. The repertoire consists of some 92,000 clones, with over 70% occurring once and the leading ten covering approximately 10%. V lost 8 bases and J lost 8; bases outside the gene matches: 13. The CDR3 extends over 14 amino acids. Per the germline V gene, CDR1 is LNHDA and CDR2 is SQIVND (reference sequence). With regard to this clone: Its antigen is not known.

Input material: PBMCs. The source is a man aged 18 to 30 in good health and CMV-seropositive. The chain combines TRBV19 with TRBJ1-2; TRBD1 aligns across 8 bases. The CDR3 spells CASSPSRGLGGYTF. The CDR3 DNA reads as TGTGCCAGTTCGCCCTCCAGGGGGCTCGGGGGCTACACCTTC.